What follows are 14 T cell receptor beta chains derived from one specimen sequenced in a study of beta chain features in type 1 diabetes. TCRB transcripts that were expressed got sequenced, as all of the isolated RNA had been reverse transcribed. Data came from immunoSEQ multiplex PCR; TCRdb stores just in-frame clones and leaves some out. Of about 350,000 clones listed, about 20% are singletons. The source material was naive CD4+ T cells from blood. These receptors originate from a woman aged 18-29 years in good health.

The chain uses TRBV2 and TRBJ2-5; TRBD1 is a possible D gene (6 bases). Germline CDR1 and CDR2: SNHLY and FYNNEI. V lost 5 bases and J 1 base, leaving 8 bases between the germline ends. CDR3 length equals 13 residues. Written as DNA, the CDR3 is TGTGCCAGCAGTACAGGGCCCCAAGAGACCCAGTACTTC. It yields the protein CASSTGPQETQYF.

This clone appeared a few times. This rearrangement joins TRBV5-1 to TRBJ2-4; 16 bases map to TRBD2. Trimming cost V 3 bases and J 3 bases; bases outside gene matches: 12. Germline CDR1 reads SGHRS; CDR2 reads YFSETQ. The CDR3 runs 20 residues. The chain's CDR3 is CASSSAPGLAGGPDKNIQYF. The CDR3 nucleotides read TGCGCCAGCAGCTCGGCGCCGGGACTAGCGGGAGGGCCGGACAAAAACATTCAGTACTTC. The full variable domain, in which reference TRBV5-1 and TRBJ2-4 provide the parts outside the CDR3, is KAGVTQTPRYLIKTRGQQVTLSCSPISGHRSVSWYQQTPGQGLQFLFEYFSETQRNKGNFPGRFSGRQFSNSRSEMNVSTLELGDSALYLCASSSAPGLAGGPDKNIQYFGAGTRLSVL.

The rearrangement uses TRBV13 and TRBJ2-7; 7 bases are shared with TRBD1. The CDR3 is made up of 16 amino acids. Per the germline V gene, CDR1 is PRHDT and CDR2 is FYEKMQ (reference sequence). After removal of 0 bases from V and 4 bases from J, the junction contained 9 bases not matched to a gene. CDR3 in amino acids: CASSLGGTASRYEQYF. The CDR3 DNA is TGTGCCAGCAGCTTAGGGGGGACAGCCTCCCGGTACGAGCAGTACTTC.

V usage is TRBV9 and J usage is TRBJ1-1; no definite D call. V dropped 0 bases and J dropped 0 bases, with 9 bases sitting between them. The CDR3 contains 15 residues. Germline assignment: CDR1 SGDLS and CDR2 YYNGEE. CDR3 coding DNA: TGTGCCAGCAGCGTAGAACCCGAGGTGAACACTGAAGCTTTCTTT. Amino acids: CASSVEPEVNTEAFF.

This clone has just a few counts. The chain links TRBV2 to TRBJ2-4, with TRBD1 as a possible D gene (5 bases). Trimming shortened V by 6 bases and J by 5 bases, and 8 bases separated the two germline ends. The CDR3 has 12 amino acids. Looked up from germline, CDR1 is SNHLY and CDR2 is FYNNEI. CDR3 loop: CASRGHENIQYF. The DNA for the CDR3 is TGTGCCAGCAGGGGGCACGAAAACATTCAGTACTTC.

The rearrangement links TRBV2 to TRBJ1-1; D perhaps matches TRBD1 (5 bases). Germline values: CDR1 SNHLY, CDR2 FYNNEI. This CDR3 spans 14 amino acids. V was clipped by 4 bases and J by 8 bases, with 17 bases between them. The CDR3 sequence: CASSVEQARHEAFF. In DNA form, the CDR3 reads TGTGCCAGCAGTGTAGAACAGGCGAGACACGAAGCTTTCTTT.

In its sample, this clone was seen a few times. The V gene is TRBV7-2, the J gene TRBJ2-1, with 10 bases lining up with TRBD2. The CDR3 runs to 17 residues. V shed 0 bases and J 4 bases; nucleotides not matched to a gene: 6. Germline assignment: CDR1 SGHTA and CDR2 FQGNSA. CDR3 protein: CASSLATGTSEYNEQFF. The CDR3, as DNA: TGTGCCAGCAGCTTAGCGACTGGGACTAGCGAATACAATGAGCAGTTCTTC. The full variable domain, with the rest looked up from reference TRBV7-2 and TRBJ2-1, is GAGVSQSPSNKVTEKGKDVELRCDPISGHTALYWYRQSLGQGLEFLIYFQGNSAPDKSGLPSDRFSAERTGGSVSTLTIQRTQQEDSAVYLCASSLATGTSEYNEQFFGPGTRLTVL.

V gene TRBV5-1 combines with J gene TRBJ2-3; the match to TRBD2 covers 9 bases. Germline CDR1 SGHRS, CDR2 YFSETQ. This CDR3 is 17 amino acids long. V was clipped by 4 bases and J by 2 bases; unmatched bases: 11. CDR3 amino acids: CASSHRTLAGNTDTQYF. CDR3 DNA: TGCGCCAGCAGCCACCGGACTCTAGCGGGGAACACAGATACGCAGTATTTT.

The chain joins TRBV5-4 to TRBJ1-2, with D possibly TRBD1 on 5 matching bases. The CDR3 loop spans 13 amino acids. CDR1 SGHNT and CDR2 YYREEE come from the germline V gene (reference sequence). The V and J ends lost 3 bases and 5 bases respectively, with 11 bases between them. CDR3 nucleotide sequence: TGTGCCAGCAGCTCAGACAGTTATTATGGCTACACCTTC. Its protein product is CASSSDSYYGYTF.

This clone appeared a few times. This sequence joins TRBV5-1 and TRBJ2-7, with TRBD2 as a possible D gene (5 bases). V lost 3 bases, J lost 6 bases, and 7 bases lay in between. CDR3 length: 11 amino acids. Germline V lookup: CDR1 SGHRS, CDR2 YFSETQ. CDR3 residues: CASSSEGEQYF. The CDR3 DNA sequence: TGCGCCAGCAGCTCCGAGGGCGAGCAGTACTTC.

This clone was seen more than once but under ten times. The chain recombines TRBV2 with TRBJ1-1, with D tentatively TRBD1 (6 bases). Germline V gene data show CDR1 as SNHLY and CDR2 as FYNNEI. Between the trimmed V and J ends, which lost 7 bases and 1 base, there was a span of 10 bases. The CDR3 spans 13 residues. CDR3 bases: TGTGCCAGCACTAAGGGGGAGAACACTGAAGCTTTCTTT. This gives the protein CASTKGENTEAFF.

The genes are TRBV18 and TRBJ2-1; D is unresolved. Germline assignment: CDR1 KGHSH and CDR2 LQKENI. This CDR3 spans 14 amino acids. Trimming pared 10 bases from V and 6 bases from J, leaving 19 bases between. The CDR3 spells CATLKTREVNEQFF. Written as DNA, the CDR3 is TGTGCCACCCTCAAGACCCGCGAGGTCAATGAGCAGTTCTTC.

This sequence joins TRBV7-8 and TRBJ2-7; 13 positions match TRBD2. Germline V gene data show CDR1 as SGHVS and CDR2 as FQNEAQ. This CDR3 is built from 14 residues. V shed 3 bases, J shed 6 bases, and the junction held 2 bases outside the gene matches. Here the CDR3 reads CASSFGTSGIEQYF. Here the CDR3 DNA reads TGTGCCAGCAGCTTCGGGACTAGCGGGATCGAGCAGTACTTC.

The chain carries TRBV2 and TRBJ2-5; D unclear. This CDR3 has 12 amino acids. Germline values: CDR1 SNHLY, CDR2 FYNNEI. V lost 6 bases to trimming and J lost 2 bases, with 7 bases between them. The CDR3 nucleotides read TGTGCCAGCAGGGAACAGCAAGAGACCCAGTACTTC. Protein: CASREQQETQYF. Using reference TRBV2 and TRBJ2-5 for the parts outside the CDR3, the full variable domain is EPEVTQTPSHQVTQMGQEVILRCVPISNHLYFYWYRQILGQKVEFLVSFYNNEISEKSEIFDDQFSVERPDGSNFTLKIRSTKLEDSAMYFCASREQQETQYFGPGTRLLVL.